The 22 T cell receptor beta chains below come from one sample, sequenced in a study of monozygotic twins with inflammatory bowel disease. TCRdb reprocessed the 5' RACE reads; each CDR3 protein has one entry and no DNA is given. This sample contains a few hundred thousand distinct CDR3 sequences. Sequenced: blood. The receptors were gathered from a human donor with ulcerative colitis or Crohn's disease, or a healthy co-twin of an affected twin (not recorded which).

The gene calls are TRBV9 and TRBJ2-7. The CDR3 is 15 residues long. Germline lookup yields CDR1 SGDLS and CDR2 YYNGEE. CDR3: CASSVGQHFPYEQYF.

The chain combines TRBV7-9 with TRBJ2-7; checking the TCRdb D call of TRBD1 is not possible without DNA. The germline V gene has CDR1 SEHNR and CDR2 FQNEAQ (reference sequence). The CDR3 covers 15 residues. The CDR3 is CASSPDGQGLYEQYF.

CDR3 protein: CAIQPKDTYEQYF. V usage is TRBV10-3 and J usage is TRBJ2-7. The length of the CDR3 is 13 residues. Germline V CDR1 and CDR2: ENHRY, SYGVKD.

This chain connects TRBV2 to TRBJ1-1; the D call from TCRdb, TRBD1, cannot be confirmed without DNA. The CDR3 is 14 amino acids. Per germline, CDR1 SNHLY and CDR2 FYNNEI. Here the CDR3 reads CASSEQGLRTEAFF.

This CDR3 reads CASSLSGVLEQFF. The rearrangement uses TRBV27 and TRBJ2-1. Germline assignment: CDR1 MNHEY and CDR2 SMNVEV (reference sequence). CDR3 length: 13 amino acids.

This chain links TRBV24-1 with TRBJ2-7; the TRBD1 assignment by TCRdb is unverifiable without DNA. The CDR3 is made up of 13 amino acids. Germline V gene data show CDR1 as KGHDR and CDR2 as SFDVKD. CDR3 residues: CATRGTRDYEQYF.

This chain links TRBV7-3 with TRBJ2-2; no DNA is available, so the TRBD2 call from TCRdb remains unchecked. This CDR3 region has 12 residues. CDR1 is SGHTA, CDR2 FQGTGA, per germline. The CDR3 sequence is CASSTQGRELFF. Full variable domain (outside the CDR3, taken from reference TRBV7-3 and TRBJ2-2): GAGVSQTPSNKVTEKGKYVELRCDPISGHTALYWYRQSLGQGPEFLIYFQGTGAADDSGLPNDRFFAVRPEGSVSTLKIQRTERGDSAVYLCASSTQGRELFFGEGSRLTVL.

The chain recombines TRBV5-1 with TRBJ2-1; TCRdb outputs TRBD1, but without DNA this stays unchecked. This CDR3 spans 16 amino acids. Germline V gives CDR1 SGHRS, CDR2 YFSETQ. The CDR3 is CASSGNRGGSYNEQFF. Full variable domain (outside the CDR3, taken from reference TRBV5-1 and TRBJ2-1): KAGVTQTPRYLIKTRGQQVTLSCSPISGHRSVSWYQQTPGQGLQFLFEYFSETQRNKGNFPGRFSGRQFSNSRSEMNVSTLELGDSALYLCASSGNRGGSYNEQFFGPGTRLTVL.

The chain has TRBV12-3 or TRBV12-4 and TRBJ1-1; no DNA is available, so the TRBD1 call from TCRdb remains unchecked. CDR3 length equals 11 residues. CDR3 sequence: CASSPGLGAFF.

CDR3 region: CASRTVNTEAFF. The chain employs TRBV5-6 and TRBJ1-1. Germline assignment: CDR1 SGHDT and CDR2 YYEEEE. The CDR3 runs to 12 residues.

The chain recombines TRBV5-1 with TRBJ2-2; absent DNA, TCRdb's TRBD2 call cannot be checked. Germline V lookup: CDR1 SGHRS, CDR2 YFSETQ. The CDR3 is 17 amino acids. The CDR3 region is CASGPPELAGGPGELFF.

The chain employs TRBV7-9 and TRBJ2-4; TCRdb proposes TRBD1, but this gene call is untestable without DNA. Germline V CDR1 and CDR2: SEHNR, FQNEAQ (reference sequence). The length of the CDR3 is 15 residues. CDR3 protein: CASSDTGGRKNIQYF.

The chain joins TRBV15 to TRBJ2-7; there is no DNA to check the TCRdb D call of TRBD2. CDR1 is LNHNV and CDR2 is YYDKDF in the germline V gene (reference sequence). The CDR3 is 16 amino acids. CDR3 sequence: CATSRVALAGENEQYF.

The V call is TRBV5-1, the J call TRBJ2-7; TCRdb lists TRBD2, though no DNA is available to test this call. CDR3 length: 14 residues. Germline CDR1 and CDR2: SGHRS and YFSETQ. CDR3 in amino acids: CASNREASSYEQYF. The full variable domain, rest sourced from reference TRBV5-1 and TRBJ2-7, is KAGVTQTPRYLIKTRGQQVTLSCSPISGHRSVSWYQQTPGQGLQFLFEYFSETQRNKGNFPGRFSGRQFSNSRSEMNVSTLELGDSALYLCASNREASSYEQYFGPGTRLTVT.

The chain has TRBV18 and TRBJ1-1. The CDR3 is made up of 14 amino acids. Per germline, CDR1 KGHSH and CDR2 LQKENI. CDR3 protein: CASSPTRLGTEAFF.

V and J are TRBV7-2 and TRBJ1-2; lacking DNA, the TRBD1 call made by TCRdb goes unchecked. Germline lookup yields CDR1 SGHTA and CDR2 FQGNSA. The CDR3 spans 14 residues. CDR3 residues: CASTRIGSNYGYTF.

The chain couples TRBV29-1 to TRBJ2-7; checking the TCRdb D call of TRBD2 is not possible without DNA. Germline loops: CDR1 SQVTM, CDR2 ANQGSEA. The CDR3 is made up of 14 amino acids. CDR3 amino acids: CSVLLTGGPYEQYF.

This chain joins TRBV20-1 and TRBJ1-1; TCRdb proposes TRBD1, but this gene call is untestable without DNA. Germline values: CDR1 DFQATT, CDR2 SNEGSKA (reference sequence). This CDR3 is built from 14 residues. CDR3 sequence: CSASPGRPSTEAFF.

V and J are TRBV5-1 and TRBJ1-5. CDR1 and CDR2 (germline): SGHRS, YFSETQ. The length of the CDR3 is 14 residues. The CDR3 reads CASSRGGSDQPQHF.

This sequence joins TRBV20-1 and TRBJ2-5. CDR3 length: 12 amino acids. Germline values: CDR1 DFQATT, CDR2 SNEGSKA (reference sequence). CDR3 residues: CSAREFQETQYF.

V and J are TRBV3-1 and TRBJ1-2. This CDR3 spans 15 amino acids. The V gene's germline CDR1 is LGHDT and CDR2 YNNKEL (reference sequence). The CDR3 sequence: CASSPSFRVFYGYTF.

This rearrangement joins TRBV20-1 to TRBJ2-3; without DNA, the TCRdb call of TRBD2 cannot be checked. The germline CDR1 and CDR2 sequences are DFQATT and SNEGSKA (reference sequence). The CDR3 has 16 amino acids. CDR3 loop: CSATPTSGSSADTQYF.